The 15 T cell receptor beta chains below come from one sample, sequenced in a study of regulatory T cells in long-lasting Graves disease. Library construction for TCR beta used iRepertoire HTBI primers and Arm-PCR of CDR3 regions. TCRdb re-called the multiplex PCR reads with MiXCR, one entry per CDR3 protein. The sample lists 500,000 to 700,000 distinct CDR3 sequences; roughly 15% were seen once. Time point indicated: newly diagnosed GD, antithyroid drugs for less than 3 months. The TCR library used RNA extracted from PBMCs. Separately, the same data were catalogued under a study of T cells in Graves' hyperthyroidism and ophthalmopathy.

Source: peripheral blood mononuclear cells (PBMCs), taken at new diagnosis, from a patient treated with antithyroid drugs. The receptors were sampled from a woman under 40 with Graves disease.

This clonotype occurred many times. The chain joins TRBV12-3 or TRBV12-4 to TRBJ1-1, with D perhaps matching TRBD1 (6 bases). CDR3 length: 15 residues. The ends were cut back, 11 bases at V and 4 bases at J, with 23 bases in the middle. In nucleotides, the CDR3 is TGTGCCTCAGTACGGGACACAATGAAAGGCACTGAAGCTTTCTTT. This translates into CASVRDTMKGTEAFF.

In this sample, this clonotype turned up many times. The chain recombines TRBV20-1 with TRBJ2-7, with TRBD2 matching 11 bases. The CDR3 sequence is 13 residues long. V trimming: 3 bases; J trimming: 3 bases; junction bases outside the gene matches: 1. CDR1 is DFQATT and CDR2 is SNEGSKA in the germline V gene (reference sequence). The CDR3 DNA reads TGCAGTGCTAGGACTAGCGGGATCTACGAGCAGTACTTC. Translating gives CSARTSGIYEQYF.

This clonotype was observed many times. The CDR3: CASTGTLGNTIYF. CDR3 sequence (DNA): TGTGCCAGCACCGGGACATTAGGAAACACCATATATTTT. The chain recombines TRBV6-1 with TRBJ1-3, with a tentative D call TRBD1 (6 bases). Per the germline V gene, CDR1 is MNHNS and CDR2 is SASEGT. V lost 7 bases, J lost 4 bases, and 11 bases lay in between. CDR3 length: 13 residues.

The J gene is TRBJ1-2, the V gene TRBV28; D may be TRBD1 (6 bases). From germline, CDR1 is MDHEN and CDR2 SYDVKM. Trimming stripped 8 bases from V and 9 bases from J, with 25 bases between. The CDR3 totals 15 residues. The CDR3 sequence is CASFDLLGGPTSYTF. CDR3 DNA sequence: TGTGCCAGCTTCGACCTTTTGGGGGGCCCGACCAGCTACACCTTC.

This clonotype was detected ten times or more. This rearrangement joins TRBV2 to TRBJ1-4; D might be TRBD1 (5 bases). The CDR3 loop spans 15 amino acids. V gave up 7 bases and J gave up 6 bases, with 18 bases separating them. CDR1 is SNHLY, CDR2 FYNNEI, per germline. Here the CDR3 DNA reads TGTGCCAGCACTAGGGGAGGGGCGGCTTATGAAAAACTGTTTTTT. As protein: CASTRGGAAYEKLFF.

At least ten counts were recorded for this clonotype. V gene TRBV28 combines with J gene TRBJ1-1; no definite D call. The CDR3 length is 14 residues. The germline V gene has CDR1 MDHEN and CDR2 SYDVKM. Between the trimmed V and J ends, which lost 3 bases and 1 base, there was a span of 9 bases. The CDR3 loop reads CASSFGLQNTEAFF. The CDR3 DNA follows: TGTGCCAGCAGTTTCGGTTTACAGAACACTGAAGCTTTCTTT.

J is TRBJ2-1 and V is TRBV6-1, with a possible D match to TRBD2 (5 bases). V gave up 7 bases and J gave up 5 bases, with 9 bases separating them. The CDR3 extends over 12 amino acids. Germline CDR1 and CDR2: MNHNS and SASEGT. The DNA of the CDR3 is TGTGCCAGCACGGACTCGAACAATGAGCAGTTCTTC. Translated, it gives CASTDSNNEQFF.

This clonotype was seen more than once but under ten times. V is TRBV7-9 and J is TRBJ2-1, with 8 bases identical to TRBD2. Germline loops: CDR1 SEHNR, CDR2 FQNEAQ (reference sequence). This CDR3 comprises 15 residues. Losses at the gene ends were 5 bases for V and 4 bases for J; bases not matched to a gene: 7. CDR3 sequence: CASSVTSGLYNEQFF. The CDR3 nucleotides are TGTGCCAGCAGCGTTACTAGCGGACTTTACAATGAGCAGTTCTTC.

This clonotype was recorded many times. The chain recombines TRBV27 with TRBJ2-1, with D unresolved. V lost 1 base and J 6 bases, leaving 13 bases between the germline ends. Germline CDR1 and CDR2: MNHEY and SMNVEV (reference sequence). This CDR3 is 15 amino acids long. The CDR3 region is CASSLWAERGNEQFF. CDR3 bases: TGTGCCAGCAGTTTATGGGCAGAAAGAGGCAATGAGCAGTTCTTC.

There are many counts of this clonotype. CDR3 in amino acids: CASSPWGQGGNQPQHF. The CDR3 coding sequence is TGTGCCAGCAGTCCCTGGGGACAGGGTGGTAATCAGCCCCAGCATTTT. The chain combines TRBV28 with TRBJ1-5, with 9 bases matching TRBD1. CDR1 and CDR2 from the germline V gene are MDHEN and SYDVKM. The CDR3 is 16 amino acids. Trimming cost V 5 bases and J 4 bases; bases outside gene matches: 9.

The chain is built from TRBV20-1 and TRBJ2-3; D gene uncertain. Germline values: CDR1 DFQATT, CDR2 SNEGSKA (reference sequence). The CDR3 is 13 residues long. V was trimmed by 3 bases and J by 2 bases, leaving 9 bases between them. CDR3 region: CSARIEATDTQYF. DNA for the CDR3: TGCAGTGCTAGGATAGAGGCCACAGATACGCAGTATTTT.

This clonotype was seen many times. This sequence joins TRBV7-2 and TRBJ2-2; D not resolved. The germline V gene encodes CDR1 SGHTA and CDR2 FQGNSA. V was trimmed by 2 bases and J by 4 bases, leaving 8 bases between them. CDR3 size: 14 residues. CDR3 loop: CASSLRLSTGELFF. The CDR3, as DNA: TGTGCCAGCAGCTTAAGGTTAAGCACCGGGGAGCTGTTTTTT.

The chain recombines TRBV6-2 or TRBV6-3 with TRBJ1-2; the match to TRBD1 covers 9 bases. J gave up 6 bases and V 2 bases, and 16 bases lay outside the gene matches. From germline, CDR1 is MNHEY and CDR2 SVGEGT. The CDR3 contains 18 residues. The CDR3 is CASSYHIQPGQGTHGYTF. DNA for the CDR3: TGTGCCAGCAGTTACCACATCCAACCGGGACAGGGTACCCATGGCTACACCTTC.

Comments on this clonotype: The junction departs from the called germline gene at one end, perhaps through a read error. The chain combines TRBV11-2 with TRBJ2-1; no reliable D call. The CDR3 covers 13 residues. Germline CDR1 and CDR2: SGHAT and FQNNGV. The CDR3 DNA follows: TGCGCCAGCAGCCTCCGTCTACCCAATGAGCAGTTCTTC. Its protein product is CASSLRLPNEQFF.

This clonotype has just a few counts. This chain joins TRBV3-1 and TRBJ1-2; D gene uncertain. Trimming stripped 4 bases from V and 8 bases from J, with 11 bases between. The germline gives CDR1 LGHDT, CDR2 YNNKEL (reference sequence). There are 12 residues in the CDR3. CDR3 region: CASSRPGEGYTF. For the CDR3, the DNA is TGTGCCAGCAGCCGGCCCGGTGAGGGCTACACCTTC.